The 10 T cell receptor beta chains below all came from one sample that was sequenced in a study of Graves' ophthalmopathy and Graves' hyperthyroidism. The TCR beta CDR3 regions underwent amplification from RNA transcripts. First-round RT-PCR with HTBI primers preceded a second-round multiplex PCR. TCRdb re-analysed the multiplex PCR reads in MiXCR, keeping a single row per CDR3 protein. The table shows about 740,000 distinct CDR3 sequences, with around 40% occurring only once. Specimen: peripheral blood. The receptors derive from an adult man with Graves' ophthalmopathy.

The chain couples TRBV7-9 to TRBJ1-1, with a weak D call TRBD1 (5 bases). Germline CDR1 and CDR2: SEHNR and FQNEAQ (reference sequence). V lost 6 bases and J 0 bases, leaving 11 bases between the germline ends. The length of the CDR3 is 14 residues. The CDR3 is CASSSTVVNTEAFF. DNA of the CDR3: TGTGCCAGCAGTTCGACAGTGGTGAACACTGAAGCTTTCTTT.

This clonotype was seen only a few times. V usage is TRBV11-1 and J usage is TRBJ1-1; TRBD1 might be the D (5 bases). The germline V gene has CDR1 SGHAT and CDR2 FQDESV (reference sequence). This CDR3 region has 13 residues. Trimming left V 3 bases short and J 4 bases short, with 9 bases between. The CDR3 region has the DNA TGTGCCAGCAGCTTTGTCGACAGCACTGAAGCTTTCTTT. Its protein is CASSFVDSTEAFF.

V is TRBV7-2 and J is TRBJ1-1, with 11 bases lining up with TRBD1. Looked up from germline, CDR1 is SGHTA and CDR2 is FQGNSA. This CDR3 comprises 15 residues. With V trimmed by 4 bases and J by 6 bases, 7 bases remained unmatched. CDR3 bases: TGTGCCAGCAGCTGGCGGACAGGGGGCAAGTCTGAAGCTTTCTTT. It codes for CASSWRTGGKSEAFF.

The chain is built from TRBV15 and TRBJ2-7; a possible D gene is TRBD2 (6 bases). This CDR3 comprises 14 residues. Germline V gene sequence: CDR1 LNHNV, CDR2 YYDKDF (reference sequence). The germline V and J ends were trimmed by 1 base and 5 bases, with 12 bases remaining between them. The DNA for the CDR3 is TGTGCCACCAGCAGAGGACGACGGAGGGACGAGCAGTACTTC. Its translation: CATSRGRRRDEQYF.

This clonotype was found a few times. The chain has TRBV12-3 or TRBV12-4 and TRBJ1-5, with a weak D call TRBD1 (5 bases). V lost 6 bases, J lost 6 bases, and 9 bases lay in between. The CDR3 contains 12 residues. DNA of the CDR3: TGTGCCAGCAGGAACACAGGTCAGCCCCAGCATTTT. This encodes CASRNTGQPQHF.

This clonotype was recorded a few times. The V call is TRBV7-2, the J call TRBJ2-7; the D is unclear. The CDR3 extends over 16 amino acids. The V end was cut by 1 base, the J end by 6 bases, with 19 bases between. Germline loops: CDR1 SGHTA, CDR2 FQGNSA. CDR3 DNA sequence: TGTGCCAGCAGCTTAGTCTTGGGTAGTACCCCCATCGAGCAGTACTTC. Amino acid sequence: CASSLVLGSTPIEQYF.

This clonotype was counted only a few times. The V call is TRBV6-5, the J call TRBJ2-5, with TRBD1 matching 7 bases. Germline assignment: CDR1 MNHEY and CDR2 SVGAGI. V lost 10 bases to trimming and J lost 1 base; unmatched junction nucleotides: 9. The CDR3 spans 14 residues. The CDR3 DNA reads TGTGCCACACGTCGCTCAGGGGGCCAAGAGACCCAGTACTTC. Amino acid sequence: CATRRSGGQETQYF.

This clonotype has a count of ten or more. The chain employs TRBV9 and TRBJ1-6; TRBD1 is a possible D gene (5 bases). Trimming removed 5 bases from V and 11 bases from J, with 14 bases in between. The CDR3 runs 13 residues. The V gene's germline CDR1 is SGDLS and CDR2 YYNGEE. The CDR3 coding sequence is TGTGCCAGCAGTGTTACTGAGGGGACACCCCTCCACTTT. Amino acid sequence: CASSVTEGTPLHF.

The rearrangement links TRBV29-1 to TRBJ1-6, with D possibly TRBD1 on 5 matching bases. This CDR3 is 13 amino acids long. Germline lookup yields CDR1 SQVTM and CDR2 ANQGSEA. The ends were cut back, 4 bases at V and 10 bases at J, with 14 bases in the middle. This CDR3 reads CSVVVGGNSPLHF. In DNA form, the CDR3 reads TGCAGCGTTGTCGTGGGGGGGAACTCACCCCTCCACTTT.

This chain links TRBV7-9 with TRBJ1-5, with D uncertain. Germline loops: CDR1 SEHNR, CDR2 FQNEAQ (reference sequence). V was trimmed by 6 bases and J by 7 bases, leaving 22 bases between them. CDR3 length: 16 residues. CDR3 sequence: CASRVQRHKPGQPQHF. The CDR3 nucleotides read TGTGCCAGCAGAGTTCAGCGACATAAGCCGGGGCAGCCCCAGCATTTT.